One TCR beta chain is described in this entry. Antigen: not known. The source of the sample is a study of T cell responses to AZD1222 COVID-19 vaccine. Sequencing was performed with immunoSEQ multiplex PCR; in TCRdb, only in-frame clones are kept and a portion is missing. The sample has around 150,000 clones, roughly 88% seen once; the top ten hold 4% to 4.5%. J was trimmed by 3 bases and V by 6 bases; bases with no gene match: 9. The CDR3 length is 16 residues. CDR1 and CDR2 from the germline V gene are LNHDA and SQIVND (reference sequence). Study-level results: Two AZD1222 administrations were followed by greater Spike-specific TCR breadth and depth. Regions 160-218 and 743-854 held dominance among vaccine-associated CD4 TCRs, which spanned spike.

The sequence was obtained from an adult who received the AZD1222 COVID-19 vaccine. The material was peripheral blood, obtained 28 days after the second AZD1222 dose. This rearrangement joins TRBV19 to TRBJ2-2, with 8 bases aligning to TRBD1. CDR3 sequence reads: CASRSGGPGDTGELFF. CDR3 DNA sequence: TGTGCCAGTAGGTCAGGGGGCCCCGGGGACACCGGGGAGCTGTTTTTT.